This TCR beta chain was sequenced in a study of shared clonotypes between healthy human individuals. Study observations and caveats: Sampling covered blood only; tissue repertoires likely differ.

Trimming pared 3 bases from V and 4 bases from J, leaving 21 bases between. The CDR3 is 16 residues long. Looked up from germline, CDR1 is GTSNPN and CDR2 is SVGIG (reference sequence). Naivety among CD8 cells was defined by CD45RO negativity and positive CCR7 selection, thereby excluding terminally differentiated effector memory CD45RA+ cells. Measured with immunoSEQ multiplex PCR; TCRdb has only the in-frame clones, and not every one. Of a few million clones in the sample, about 93% were seen once. Notes on this clone: Its target is unknown.

The specimen sequenced was naive CD8+ T cells from PBMCs. The genes are TRBV30 and TRBJ1-2; D not certain. The clonotype comes from a man aged 18 to 30 in good health. Some clones in this sample may be carry-over from other donors' samples. The DNA of the CDR3 is TGTGCCTGGAGGCCGCCTGCCCCTTTCCGCCCCTATGGCTACACCTTC. It codes for CAWRPPAPFRPYGYTF.